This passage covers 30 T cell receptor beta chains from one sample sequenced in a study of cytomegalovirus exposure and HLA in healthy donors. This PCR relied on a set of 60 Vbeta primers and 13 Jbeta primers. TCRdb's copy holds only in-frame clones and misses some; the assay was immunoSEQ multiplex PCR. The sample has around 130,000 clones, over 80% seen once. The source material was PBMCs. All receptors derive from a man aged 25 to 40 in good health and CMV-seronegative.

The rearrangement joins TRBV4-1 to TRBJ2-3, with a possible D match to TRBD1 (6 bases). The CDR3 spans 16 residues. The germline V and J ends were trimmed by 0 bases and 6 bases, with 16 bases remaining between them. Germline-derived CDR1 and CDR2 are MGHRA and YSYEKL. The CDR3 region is CASSQDDRSPWDTQYF. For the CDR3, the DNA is TGCGCCAGCAGCCAAGATGACAGGTCTCCCTGGGATACGCAGTATTTT.

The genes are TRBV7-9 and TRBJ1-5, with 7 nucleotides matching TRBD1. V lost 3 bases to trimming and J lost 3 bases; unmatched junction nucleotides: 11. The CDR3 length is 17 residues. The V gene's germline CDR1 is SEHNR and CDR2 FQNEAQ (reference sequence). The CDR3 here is CASSFSPGQLSNQPQHF. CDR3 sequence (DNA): TGTGCCAGCAGCTTTAGTCCGGGACAGCTCTCCAATCAGCCCCAGCATTTT.

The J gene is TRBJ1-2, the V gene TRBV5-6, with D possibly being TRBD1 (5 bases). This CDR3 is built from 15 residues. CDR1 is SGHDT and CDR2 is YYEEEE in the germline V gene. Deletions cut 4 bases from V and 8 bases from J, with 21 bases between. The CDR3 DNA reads TGTGCCAGCAGCCCGGGGGAGCGCCTAGGGAGCGGCTACACCTTC. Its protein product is CASSPGERLGSGYTF.

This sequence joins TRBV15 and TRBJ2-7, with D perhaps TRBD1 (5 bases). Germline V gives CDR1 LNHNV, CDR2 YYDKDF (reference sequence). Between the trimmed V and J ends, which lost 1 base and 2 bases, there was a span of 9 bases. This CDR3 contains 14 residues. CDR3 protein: CATSRGGRTYEQYF. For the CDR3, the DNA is TGTGCCACCAGCAGAGGGGGCAGAACCTACGAGCAGTACTTC.

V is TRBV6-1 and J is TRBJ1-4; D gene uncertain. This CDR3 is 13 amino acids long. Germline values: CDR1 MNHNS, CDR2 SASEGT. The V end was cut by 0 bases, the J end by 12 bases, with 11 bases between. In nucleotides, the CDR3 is TGTGCCAGCAGTGAAGCGCTGAGGAAGGAACTGTTTTTT. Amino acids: CASSEALRKELFF.

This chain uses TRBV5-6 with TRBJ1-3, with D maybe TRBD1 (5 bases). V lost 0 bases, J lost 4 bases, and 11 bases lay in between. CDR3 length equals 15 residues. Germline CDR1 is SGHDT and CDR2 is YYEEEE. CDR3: CASSLARVAGNTIYF. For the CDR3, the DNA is TGTGCCAGCAGCTTGGCCAGGGTGGCCGGAAACACCATATATTTT.

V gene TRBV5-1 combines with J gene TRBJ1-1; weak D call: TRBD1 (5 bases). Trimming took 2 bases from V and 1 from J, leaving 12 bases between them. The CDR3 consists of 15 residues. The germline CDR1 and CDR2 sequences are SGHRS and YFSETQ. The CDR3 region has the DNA TGCGCCAGCAGCTTCGCGGGGGGTCAGAACACTGAAGCTTTCTTT. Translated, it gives CASSFAGGQNTEAFF.

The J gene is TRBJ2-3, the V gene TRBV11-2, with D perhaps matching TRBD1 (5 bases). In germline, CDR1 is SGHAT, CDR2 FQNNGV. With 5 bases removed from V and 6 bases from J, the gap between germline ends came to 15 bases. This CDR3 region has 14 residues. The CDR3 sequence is CASSPLYGADTQYF. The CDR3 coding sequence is TGTGCCAGCAGCCCCTTATATGGGGCCGATACGCAGTATTTT. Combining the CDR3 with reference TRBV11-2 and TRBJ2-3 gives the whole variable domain EAGVAQSPRYKIIEKRQSVAFWCNPISGHATLYWYQQILGQGPKLLIQFQNNGVVDDSQLPKDRFSAERLKGVDSTLKIQPAKLEDSAVYLCASSPLYGADTQYFGPGTRLTVL.

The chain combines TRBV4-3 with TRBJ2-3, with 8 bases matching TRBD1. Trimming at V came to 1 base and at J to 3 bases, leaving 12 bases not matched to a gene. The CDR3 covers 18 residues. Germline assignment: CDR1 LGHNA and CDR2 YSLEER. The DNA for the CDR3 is TGCGCCAGCAGCCAAGGTCAGGGGGCCCCTACAGTTACAGATACGCAGTATTTT. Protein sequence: CASSQGQGAPTVTDTQYF.

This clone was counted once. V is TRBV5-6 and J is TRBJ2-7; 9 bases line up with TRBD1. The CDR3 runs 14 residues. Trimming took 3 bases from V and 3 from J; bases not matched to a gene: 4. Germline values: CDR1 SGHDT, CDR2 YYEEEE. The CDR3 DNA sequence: TGTGCCAGCAGCTGGACAGGGGACAACTACGAGCAGTACTTC. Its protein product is CASSWTGDNYEQYF.

The CDR3 spells CASSLVTGSNTEAFF. CDR3 sequence (DNA): TGTGCCAGCAGCTTAGTAACAGGGTCGAACACTGAAGCTTTCTTT. The chain uses TRBV7-6 and TRBJ1-1; TRBD1 is a possible D gene (6 bases). The CDR3 has 15 amino acids. CDR1 and CDR2 from the germline V gene are SGHVS and FNYEAQ. Trimming cost V 1 base and J 1 base, with 10 bases left between them.

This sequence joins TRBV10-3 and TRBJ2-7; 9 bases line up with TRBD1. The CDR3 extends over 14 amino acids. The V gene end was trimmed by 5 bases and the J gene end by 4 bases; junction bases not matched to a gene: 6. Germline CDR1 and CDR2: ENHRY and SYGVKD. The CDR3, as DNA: TGTGCCATCAGTCGGACAGGGGACTCTTACGAGCAGTACTTC. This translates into CAISRTGDSYEQYF.

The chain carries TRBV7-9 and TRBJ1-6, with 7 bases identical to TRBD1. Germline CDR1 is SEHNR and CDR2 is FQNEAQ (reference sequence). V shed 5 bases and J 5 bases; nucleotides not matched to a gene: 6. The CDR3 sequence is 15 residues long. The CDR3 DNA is TGTGCCAGCAGCCAGGGGGACATCCATAATTCACCCCTCCACTTT. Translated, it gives CASSQGDIHNSPLHF.

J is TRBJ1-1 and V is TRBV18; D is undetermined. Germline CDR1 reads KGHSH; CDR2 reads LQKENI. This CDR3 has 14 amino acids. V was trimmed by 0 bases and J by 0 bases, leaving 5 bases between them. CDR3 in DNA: TGTGCCAGCTCACCACCCCCCGTGAACACTGAAGCTTTCTTT. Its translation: CASSPPPVNTEAFF.

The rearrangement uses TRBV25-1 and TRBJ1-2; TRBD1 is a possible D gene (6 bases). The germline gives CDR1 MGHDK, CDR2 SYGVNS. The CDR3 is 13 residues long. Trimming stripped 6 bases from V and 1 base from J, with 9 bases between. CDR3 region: CASRRDNNYGYTF. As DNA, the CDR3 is TGTGCCAGCAGGAGGGACAATAACTATGGCTACACCTTC.

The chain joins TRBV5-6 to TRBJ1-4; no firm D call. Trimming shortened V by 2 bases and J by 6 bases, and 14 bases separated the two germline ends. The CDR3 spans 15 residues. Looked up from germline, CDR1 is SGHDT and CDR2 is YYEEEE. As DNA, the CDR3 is TGTGCCAGCAGCTTCGGGGTCAGTCGGGATGAAAAACTGTTTTTT. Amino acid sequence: CASSFGVSRDEKLFF.

CDR3: CAWRFRGTQYF. The CDR3 nucleotides read TGTGCCTGGAGATTCCGGGGGACCCAGTACTTC. This chain uses TRBV30 with TRBJ2-5; D is possibly TRBD2 (5 bases). CDR3 length: 11 amino acids. Trimming took 3 bases from V and 7 from J, leaving 9 bases between them. Germline V gives CDR1 GTSNPN, CDR2 SVGIG (reference sequence).

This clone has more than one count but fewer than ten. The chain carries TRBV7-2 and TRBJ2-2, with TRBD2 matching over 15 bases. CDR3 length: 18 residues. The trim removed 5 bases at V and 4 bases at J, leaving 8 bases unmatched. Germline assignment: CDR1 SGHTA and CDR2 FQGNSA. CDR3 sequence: CASSPGLAGGPGTGELFF. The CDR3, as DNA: TGTGCCAGCAGCCCAGGACTAGCGGGGGGGCCGGGCACCGGGGAGCTGTTTTTT.

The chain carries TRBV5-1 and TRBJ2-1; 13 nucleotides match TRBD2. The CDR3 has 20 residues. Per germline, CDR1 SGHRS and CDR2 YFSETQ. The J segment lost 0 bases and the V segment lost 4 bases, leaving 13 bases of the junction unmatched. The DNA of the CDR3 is TGCGCCAGCAGCAGAATTTCGACTAGCGGGGGGCAAAGCTCCTACAATGAGCAGTTCTTC. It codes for CASSRISTSGGQSSYNEQFF.

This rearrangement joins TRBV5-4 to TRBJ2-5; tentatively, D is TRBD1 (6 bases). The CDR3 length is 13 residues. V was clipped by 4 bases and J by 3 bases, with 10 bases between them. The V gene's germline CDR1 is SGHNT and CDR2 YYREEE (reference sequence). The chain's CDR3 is CASSLRQEETQYF. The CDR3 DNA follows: TGTGCCAGCAGCCTTCGACAGGAAGAGACCCAGTACTTC.

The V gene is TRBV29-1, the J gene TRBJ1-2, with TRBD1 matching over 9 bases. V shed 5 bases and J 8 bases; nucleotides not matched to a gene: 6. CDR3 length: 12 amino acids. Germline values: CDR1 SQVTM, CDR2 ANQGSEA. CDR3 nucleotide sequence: TGCAGCGTTACAGACAGGGGGTTCGGCTACACCTTC. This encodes CSVTDRGFGYTF.

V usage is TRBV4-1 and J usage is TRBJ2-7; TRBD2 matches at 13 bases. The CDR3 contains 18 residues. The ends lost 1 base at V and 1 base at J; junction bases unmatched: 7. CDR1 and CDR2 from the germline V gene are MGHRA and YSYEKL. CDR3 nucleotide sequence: TGCGCCAGCAGCCAAGTCGGACTAGCGGGGGACATATCCTACGAGCAGTACTTC. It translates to CASSQVGLAGDISYEQYF.

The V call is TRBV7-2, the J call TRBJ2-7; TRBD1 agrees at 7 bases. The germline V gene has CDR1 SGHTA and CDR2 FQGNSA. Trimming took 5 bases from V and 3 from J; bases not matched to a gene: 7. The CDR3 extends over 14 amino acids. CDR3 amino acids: CASSVYRGDYEQYF. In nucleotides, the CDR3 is TGTGCCAGCAGCGTCTACAGGGGTGACTACGAGCAGTACTTC. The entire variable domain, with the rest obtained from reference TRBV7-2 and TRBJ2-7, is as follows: GAGVSQSPSNKVTEKGKDVELRCDPISGHTALYWYRQSLGQGLEFLIYFQGNSAPDKSGLPSDRFSAERTGGSVSTLTIQRTQQEDSAVYLCASSVYRGDYEQYFGPGTRLTVT.

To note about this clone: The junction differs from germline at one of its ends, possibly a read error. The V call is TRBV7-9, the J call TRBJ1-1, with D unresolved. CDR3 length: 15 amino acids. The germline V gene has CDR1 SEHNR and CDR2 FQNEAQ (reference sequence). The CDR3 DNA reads TGTTCCAGCGGACCCCGGGGAGGCGCCGGCACTGAAGCTTTCTTT. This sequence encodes CSSGPRGGAGTEAFF.

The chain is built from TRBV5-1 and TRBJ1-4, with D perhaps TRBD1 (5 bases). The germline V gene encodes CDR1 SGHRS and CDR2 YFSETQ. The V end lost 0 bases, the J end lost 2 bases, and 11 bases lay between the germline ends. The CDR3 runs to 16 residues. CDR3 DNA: TGCGCCAGCAGCTTGGACCCTGGGGCCACTAATGAAAAACTGTTTTTT. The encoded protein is CASSLDPGATNEKLFF.

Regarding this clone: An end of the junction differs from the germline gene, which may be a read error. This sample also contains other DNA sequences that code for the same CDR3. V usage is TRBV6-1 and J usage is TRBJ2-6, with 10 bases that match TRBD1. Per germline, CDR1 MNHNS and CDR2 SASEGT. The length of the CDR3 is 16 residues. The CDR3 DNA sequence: TGTGCCAGCAGTGGGGACAGGGGCTCTGGGGCCAACGTTCTGACTTTC. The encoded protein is CASSGDRGSGANVLTF.

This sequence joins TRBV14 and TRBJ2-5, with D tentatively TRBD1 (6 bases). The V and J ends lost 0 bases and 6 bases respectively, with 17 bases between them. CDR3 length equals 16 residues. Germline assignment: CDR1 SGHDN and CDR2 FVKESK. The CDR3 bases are TGTGCCAGCAGCCAAGAAGACAGGTTTTTCGGGAAGACCCAGTACTTC. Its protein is CASSQEDRFFGKTQYF.

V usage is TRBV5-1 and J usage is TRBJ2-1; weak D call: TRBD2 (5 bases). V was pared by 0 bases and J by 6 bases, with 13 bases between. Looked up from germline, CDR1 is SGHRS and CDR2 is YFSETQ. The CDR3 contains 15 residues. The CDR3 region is CASSLGSSLPNEQFF. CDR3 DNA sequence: TGCGCCAGCAGCTTGGGTTCTAGCCTTCCCAATGAGCAGTTCTTC.

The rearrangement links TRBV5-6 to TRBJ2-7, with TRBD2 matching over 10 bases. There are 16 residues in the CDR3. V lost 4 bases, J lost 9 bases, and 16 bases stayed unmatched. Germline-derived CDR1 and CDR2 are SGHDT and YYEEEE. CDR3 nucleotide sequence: TGTGCCAGCAGCGCAACTCCTAGCGGGGGATTTCGTGGGCAGTACTTC. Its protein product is CASSATPSGGFRGQYF. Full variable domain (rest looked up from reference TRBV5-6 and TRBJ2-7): DAGVTQSPTHLIKTRGQQVTLRCSPKSGHDTVSWYQQALGQGPQFIFQYYEEEERQRGNFPDRFSGHQFPNYSSELNVNALLLGDSALYLCASSATPSGGFRGQYFGPGTRLTVT.

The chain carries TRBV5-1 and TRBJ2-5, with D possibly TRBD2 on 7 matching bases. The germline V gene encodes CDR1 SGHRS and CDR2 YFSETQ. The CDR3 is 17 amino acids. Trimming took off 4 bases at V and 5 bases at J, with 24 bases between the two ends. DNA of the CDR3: TGCGCCAGCAGCCCGGGACAAAGACTAGCCCTTTCTGAGACCCAGTACTTC. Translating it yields CASSPGQRLALSETQYF.